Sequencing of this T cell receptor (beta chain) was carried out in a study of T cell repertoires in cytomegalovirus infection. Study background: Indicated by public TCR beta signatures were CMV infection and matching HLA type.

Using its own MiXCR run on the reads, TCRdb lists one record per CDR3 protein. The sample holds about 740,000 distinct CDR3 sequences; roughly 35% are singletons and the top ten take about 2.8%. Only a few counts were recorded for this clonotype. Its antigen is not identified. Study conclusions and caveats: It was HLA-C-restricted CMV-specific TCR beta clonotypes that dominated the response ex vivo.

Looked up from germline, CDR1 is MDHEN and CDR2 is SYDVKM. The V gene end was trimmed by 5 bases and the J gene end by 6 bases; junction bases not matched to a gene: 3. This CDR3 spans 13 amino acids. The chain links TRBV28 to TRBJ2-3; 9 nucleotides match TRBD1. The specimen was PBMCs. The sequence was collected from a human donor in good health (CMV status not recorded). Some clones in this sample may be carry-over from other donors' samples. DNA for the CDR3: TGTGCCAGCAGTGGGACAGGGCCCGATACGCAGTATTTT. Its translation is CASSGTGPDTQYF. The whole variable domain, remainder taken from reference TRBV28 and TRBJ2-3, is DVKVTQSSRYLVKRTGEKVFLECVQDMDHENMFWYRQDPGLGLRLIYFSYDVKMKEKGDIPEGYSVSREKKERFSLILESASTNQTSMYLCASSGTGPDTQYFGPGTRLTVL.